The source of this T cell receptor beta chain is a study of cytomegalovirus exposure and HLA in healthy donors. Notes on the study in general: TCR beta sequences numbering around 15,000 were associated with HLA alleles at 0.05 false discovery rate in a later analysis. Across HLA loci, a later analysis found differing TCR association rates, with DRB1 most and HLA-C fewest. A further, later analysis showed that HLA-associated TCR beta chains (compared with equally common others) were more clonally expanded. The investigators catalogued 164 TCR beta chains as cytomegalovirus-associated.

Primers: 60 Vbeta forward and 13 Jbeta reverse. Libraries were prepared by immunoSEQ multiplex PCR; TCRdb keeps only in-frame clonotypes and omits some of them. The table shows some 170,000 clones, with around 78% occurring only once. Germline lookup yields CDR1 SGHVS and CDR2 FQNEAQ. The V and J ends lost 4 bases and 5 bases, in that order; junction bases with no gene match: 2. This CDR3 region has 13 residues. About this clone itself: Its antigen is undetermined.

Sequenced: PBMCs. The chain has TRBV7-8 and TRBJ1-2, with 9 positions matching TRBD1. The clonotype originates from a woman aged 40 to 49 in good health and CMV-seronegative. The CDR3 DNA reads TGTGCCAGCAGCTCGGACAGGGGATATGGCTACACCTTC. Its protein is CASSSDRGYGYTF.